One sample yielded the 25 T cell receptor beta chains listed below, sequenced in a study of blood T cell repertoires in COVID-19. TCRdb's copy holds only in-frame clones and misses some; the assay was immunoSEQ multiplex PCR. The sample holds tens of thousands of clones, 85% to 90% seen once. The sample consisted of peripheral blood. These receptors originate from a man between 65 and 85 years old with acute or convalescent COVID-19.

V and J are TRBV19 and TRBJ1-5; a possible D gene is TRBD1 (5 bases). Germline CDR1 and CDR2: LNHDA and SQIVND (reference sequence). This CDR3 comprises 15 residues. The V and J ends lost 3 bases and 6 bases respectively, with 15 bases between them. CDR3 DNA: TGTGCCAGTAGTATGGGGCAGGCGGGAGTTCAGCCCCAGCATTTT. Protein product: CASSMGQAGVQPQHF.

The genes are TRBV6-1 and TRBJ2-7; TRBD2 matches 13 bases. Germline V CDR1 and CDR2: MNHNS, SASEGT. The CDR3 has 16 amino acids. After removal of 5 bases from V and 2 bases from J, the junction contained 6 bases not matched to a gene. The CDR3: CASSKGLAGDPYEQYF. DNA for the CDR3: TGTGCCAGCAGTAAAGGACTAGCGGGAGACCCCTACGAGCAGTACTTC.

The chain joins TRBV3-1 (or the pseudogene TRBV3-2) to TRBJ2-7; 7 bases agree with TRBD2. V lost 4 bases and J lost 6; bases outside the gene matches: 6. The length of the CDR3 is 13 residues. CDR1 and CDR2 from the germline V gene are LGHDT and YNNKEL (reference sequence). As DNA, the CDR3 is TGTGCCAGCAGCCGTACTAGCGACGGCGAGCAGTACTTC. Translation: CASSRTSDGEQYF.

The CDR3 loop is CASTWELGDNEQFF. CDR3 nucleotide sequence: TGTGCCAGCACGTGGGAGCTAGGCGACAATGAGCAGTTCTTC. The V gene is TRBV2, the J gene TRBJ2-1; a possible D gene is TRBD2 (5 bases). In germline, CDR1 is SNHLY, CDR2 FYNNEI. The CDR3 length is 14 residues. Trimming shortened V by 7 bases and J by 5 bases, and 15 bases separated the two germline ends.

CDR3 DNA sequence: TGTGCCAGCAGCAAAGCGCGGGACAGTACCGGGACTAGCGGGAGTGATGAGCAGTTCTTC. This encodes CASSKARDSTGTSGSDEQFF. The chain uses TRBV21-1 and TRBJ2-1; the listed D gene, TRBD2, was not tested against the DNA. TRBV21-1 constitutes a pseudogene. CDR3 length equals 20 residues.

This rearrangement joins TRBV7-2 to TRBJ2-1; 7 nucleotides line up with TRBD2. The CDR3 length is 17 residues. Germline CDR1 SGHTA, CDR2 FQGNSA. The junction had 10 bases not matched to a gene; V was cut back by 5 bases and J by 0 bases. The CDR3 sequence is CASSKLLPSGSYNEQFF. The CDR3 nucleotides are TGTGCCAGCAGCAAGCTGCTTCCTAGCGGCTCCTACAATGAGCAGTTCTTC.

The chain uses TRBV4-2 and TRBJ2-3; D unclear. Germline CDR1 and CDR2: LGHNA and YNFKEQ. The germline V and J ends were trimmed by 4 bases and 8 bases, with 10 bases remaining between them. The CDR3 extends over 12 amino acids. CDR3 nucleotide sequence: TGTGCCAGCAGCCCAGGAATTGGTACGCAGTATTTT. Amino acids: CASSPGIGTQYF.

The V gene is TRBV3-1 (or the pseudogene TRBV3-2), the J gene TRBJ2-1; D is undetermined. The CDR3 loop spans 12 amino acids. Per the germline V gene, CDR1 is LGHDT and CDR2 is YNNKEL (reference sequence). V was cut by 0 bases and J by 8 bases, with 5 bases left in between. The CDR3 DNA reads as TGTGCCAGCAGCCAAGAGGGCCATGAGCAGTTCTTC. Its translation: CASSQEGHEQFF.

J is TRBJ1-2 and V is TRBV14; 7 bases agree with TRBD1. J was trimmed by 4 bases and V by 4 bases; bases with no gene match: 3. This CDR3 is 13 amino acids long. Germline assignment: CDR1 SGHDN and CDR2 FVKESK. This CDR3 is CASSPDRVYGYTF. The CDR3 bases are TGTGCCAGCAGCCCCGACAGGGTCTATGGCTACACCTTC.

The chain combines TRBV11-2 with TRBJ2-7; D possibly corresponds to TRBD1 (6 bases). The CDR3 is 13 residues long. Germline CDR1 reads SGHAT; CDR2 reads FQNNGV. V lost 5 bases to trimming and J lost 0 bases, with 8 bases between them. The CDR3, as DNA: TGTGCCAGCAGCCAGGACAGCTCCTACGAGCAGTACTTC. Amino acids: CASSQDSSYEQYF.

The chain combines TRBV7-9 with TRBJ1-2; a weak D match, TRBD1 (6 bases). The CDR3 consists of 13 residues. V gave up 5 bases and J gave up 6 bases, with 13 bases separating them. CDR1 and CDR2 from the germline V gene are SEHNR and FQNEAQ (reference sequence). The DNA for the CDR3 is TGTGCCAGCAGCCCCACAGGGTATCATGGCTACACCTTC. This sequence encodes CASSPTGYHGYTF.

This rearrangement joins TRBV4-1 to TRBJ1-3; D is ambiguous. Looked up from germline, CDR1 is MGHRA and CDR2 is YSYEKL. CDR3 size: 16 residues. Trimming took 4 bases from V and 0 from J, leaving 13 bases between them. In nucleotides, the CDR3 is TGCGCCAGCAGCCTAACGCCGACAATCTCTGGAAACACCATATATTTT. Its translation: CASSLTPTISGNTIYF.

The CDR3 DNA reads as TGTGCCAGCACCCCCGGGGAGGGACGGGGGGTATCTGAGCAGTTCTTC. Its protein is CASTPGEGRGVSEQFF. The chain is built from TRBV6-2 or TRBV6-3 and TRBJ2-1, with TRBD2 identical over 7 bases. Germline V gene sequence: CDR1 MNHEY, CDR2 SVGEGT. V trimming: 7 bases; J trimming: 9 bases; junction bases outside the gene matches: 18. The CDR3 covers 16 residues.

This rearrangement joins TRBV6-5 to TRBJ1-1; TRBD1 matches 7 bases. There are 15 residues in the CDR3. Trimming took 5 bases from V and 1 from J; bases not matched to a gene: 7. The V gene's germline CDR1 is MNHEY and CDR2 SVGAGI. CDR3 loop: CASSRYRGSNTEAFF. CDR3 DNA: TGTGCCAGCAGTCGGTACAGGGGTTCGAACACTGAAGCTTTCTTT.

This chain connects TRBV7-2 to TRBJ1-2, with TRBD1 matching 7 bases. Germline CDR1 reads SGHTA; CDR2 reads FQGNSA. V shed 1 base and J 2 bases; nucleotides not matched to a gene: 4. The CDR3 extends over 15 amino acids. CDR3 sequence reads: CASSLVRGGNYGYTF. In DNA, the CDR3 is TGTGCCAGCAGCTTAGTACGAGGGGGCAACTATGGCTACACCTTC.

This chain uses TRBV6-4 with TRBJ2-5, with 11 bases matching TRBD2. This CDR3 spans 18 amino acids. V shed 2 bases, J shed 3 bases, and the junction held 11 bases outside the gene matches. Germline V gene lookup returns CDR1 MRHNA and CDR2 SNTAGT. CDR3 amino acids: CASSDEASGRWVEETQYF. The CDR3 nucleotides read TGTGCCAGCAGTGACGAGGCTAGCGGGAGGTGGGTCGAAGAGACCCAGTACTTC.

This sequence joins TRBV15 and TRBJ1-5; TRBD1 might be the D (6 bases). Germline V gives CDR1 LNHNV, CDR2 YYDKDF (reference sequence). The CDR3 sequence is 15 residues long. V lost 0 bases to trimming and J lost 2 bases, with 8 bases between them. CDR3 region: CATSRDAGGNQPQHF. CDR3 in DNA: TGTGCCACCAGCAGAGATGCAGGGGGCAATCAGCCCCAGCATTTT.

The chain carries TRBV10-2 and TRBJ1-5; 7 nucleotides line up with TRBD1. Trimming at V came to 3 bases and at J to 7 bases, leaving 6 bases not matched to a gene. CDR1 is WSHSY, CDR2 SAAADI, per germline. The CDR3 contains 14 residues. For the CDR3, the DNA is TGCGCCAGCAGTGAAGGGGGCGCAGCCCAGCCCCAGCATTTT. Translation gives CASSEGGAAQPQHF.

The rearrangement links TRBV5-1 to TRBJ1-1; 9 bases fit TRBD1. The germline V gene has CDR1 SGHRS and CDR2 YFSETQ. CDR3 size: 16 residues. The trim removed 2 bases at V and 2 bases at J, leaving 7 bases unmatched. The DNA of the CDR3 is TGCGCCAGCAGCTTAGGTCCGGGACAGGGAAACACTGAAGCTTTCTTT. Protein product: CASSLGPGQGNTEAFF.

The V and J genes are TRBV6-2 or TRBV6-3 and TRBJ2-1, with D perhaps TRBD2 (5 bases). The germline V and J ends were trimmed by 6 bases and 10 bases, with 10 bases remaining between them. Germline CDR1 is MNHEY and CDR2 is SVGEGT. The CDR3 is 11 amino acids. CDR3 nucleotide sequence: TGTGCCAGCAGCGTGGACTGGGAGCAGTTCTTC. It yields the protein CASSVDWEQFF.

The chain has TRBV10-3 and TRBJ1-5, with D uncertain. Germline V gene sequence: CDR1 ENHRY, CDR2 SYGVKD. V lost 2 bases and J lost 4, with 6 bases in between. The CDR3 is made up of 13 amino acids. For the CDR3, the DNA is TGTGCCATCAGTGAGGCGGTAAATCAGCCCCAGCATTTT. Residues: CAISEAVNQPQHF.

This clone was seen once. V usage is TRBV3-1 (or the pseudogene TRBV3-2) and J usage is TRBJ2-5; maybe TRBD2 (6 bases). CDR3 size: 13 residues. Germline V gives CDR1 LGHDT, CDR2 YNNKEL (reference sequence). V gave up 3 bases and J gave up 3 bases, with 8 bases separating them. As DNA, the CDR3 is TGTGCCAGCAGCCATTTAGCGGAAGAGACCCAGTACTTC. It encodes CASSHLAEETQYF.

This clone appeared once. The CDR3 here is CASSTGTGGGYTF. The CDR3 DNA is TGTGCCAGCAGCACCGGGACAGGGGGCGGCTACACCTTC. This chain joins TRBV7-3 and TRBJ1-2, with 12 bases identical to TRBD1. The germline CDR1 and CDR2 sequences are SGHTA and FQGTGA. The trim removed 5 bases at V and 8 bases at J, leaving 3 bases unmatched. The CDR3 runs 13 residues.

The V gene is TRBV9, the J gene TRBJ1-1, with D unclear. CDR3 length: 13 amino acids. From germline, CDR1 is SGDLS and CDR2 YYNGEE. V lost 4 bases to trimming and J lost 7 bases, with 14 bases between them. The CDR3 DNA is TGTGCCAGCAGCACCCAAGACTTAAATGAAGCTTTCTTT. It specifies CASSTQDLNEAFF.

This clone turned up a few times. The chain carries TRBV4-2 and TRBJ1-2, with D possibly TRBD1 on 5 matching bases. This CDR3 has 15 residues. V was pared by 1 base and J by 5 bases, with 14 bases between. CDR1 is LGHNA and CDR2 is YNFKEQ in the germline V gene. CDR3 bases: TGTGCCAGCAGCCAAGTGAGGGGCGCGGGGTATGGCTACACCTTC. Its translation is CASSQVRGAGYGYTF.